These T cell receptor beta chains were read from a single sample in a study of blood T cell repertoires in COVID-19. TCRdb keeps only in-frame clones here, not all; method: immunoSEQ multiplex PCR. The data contain some 110,000 clones, over 60% of them singletons. Input material: peripheral blood. Receptor source: a man between 65 and 85 years old with acute or convalescent COVID-19. Each CDR3 is given with its conserved first and last residue. Clone size appears in some rows only: once, few, many, or a class for an expanded clone.

-	TRBV27	TRBJ2-7	CASSSPGAGRSYEQYF
few	TRBV7-9	TRBJ2-3	CASSLTSGRITDTQYF
-	TRBV6-5	TRBJ1-2	CASSRGWSYGYTF
-	TRBV2	TRBJ1-4	CASSESQGGTNEKLFF
-	TRBV6-5	TRBJ2-5	CASSYSSGPGETQYF
-	TRBV2	TRBJ2-2	CASSGTGTASGELFF
once	TRBV27	TRBJ2-7	CASSLGVSGYEQYF
-	TRBV7-9	TRBJ1-1	CASSFQGSAFF
-	TRBV5-4	TRBJ2-5	CASSSGTGETQYF
-	TRBV18	TRBJ2-7	CASSESTGSSYEQYF
-	TRBV29-1	TRBJ2-3	CSVDLGRRSVDTQYF
-	TRBV28	TRBJ2-7	CASLRRTSGTYEQYF
-	TRBV23-1	TRBJ1-1	CASRAADTEAFF
-	TRBV6-5	TRBJ2-7	CASSSGTSPLEQYF
-	TRBV2	TRBJ1-2	CASKGVYGYTF
few	TRBV7-9	TRBJ1-2	CASSSRTVYGYTF
-	TRBV4-2	TRBJ2-1	CASSQEDYYNEQFF
-	TRBV18	TRBJ2-7	CASSFGQIQLDEQYF
-	TRBV24-1	TRBJ2-7	CALYPHGSLIPYEQYF
-	TRBV3-1/TRBV3-2	TRBJ2-3	CASSARTSGGDTQYF
-	TRBV7-9	TRBJ1-1	CASRPPVTGVRGMYTEAFF
few	TRBV7-7	TRBJ2-3	CASSLGLADTDTQYF
-	TRBV9	TRBJ2-1	CASSVGGGRGNEQFF
-	TRBV11-2	TRBJ2-5	CASSFQAGAEETQYF
-	TRBV2	TRBJ2-3	CASRGGHRTDTQYF
few	TRBV7-3	TRBJ2-3	CASSSGVSTDTQYF
-	TRBV7-3	TRBJ2-1	CASSLRQGSYNEQFF